The source of this T cell receptor (beta chain) is a study of CD8+ T cells in alopecia areata. Study outcomes and limitations: Although TCR sharing was seen in mice, sharing across patients was less clear, possibly for HLA-related reasons.

This CDR3 has 13 residues. Trimming pared 4 bases from V and 1 base from J, leaving 7 bases between. Looked up from germline, CDR1 is MDHEN and CDR2 is SYDVKM. Sorted out of PBMCs were CD4+ T cells and CD8+ T cells. Sequencing templates came from extracted RNA that was reverse transcribed into cDNA. Here immunoSEQ multiplex PCR was the method, and the copy in TCRdb shows in-frame clones only, minus some. The sample includes 65,000 to 100,000 clones, just over 50% of them seen just once. As regards this clone: The antigen remains unidentified.

This TCR came from a human donor with alopecia areata. The sequenced material came from NKG2D-high CD8+ T cells sorted from blood. The chain carries TRBV28 and TRBJ1-1; D gene uncertain. The CDR3 region is CASSSEANTEAFF. As DNA, the CDR3 is TGTGCCAGCAGTTCGGAGGCGAACACTGAAGCTTTCTTT.